The clone carrying this T cell receptor beta chain was observed at least ten times. Its antigen is undetermined. TCRdb re-analysed the 5' RACE reads in MiXCR, keeping a single row per CDR3 protein. The sample shows fewer than 80,000 distinct CDR3 sequences, about 5.7% of them seen only once. This sample is drawn from a study of CD8 T cells in ankylosing spondylitis. Findings of the study overall: Among TCR beta sequences, a motif of about 8 highly homologous variants appeared characteristic of ankylosing spondylitis blood. Reactive arthritis synovial fluid and blood previously showed some of these motif variants.

Trimming left V 0 bases short and J 4 bases short, with 13 bases between. From germline, CDR1 is SGHRS and CDR2 YFSETQ. This CDR3 spans 15 amino acids. The gene calls are TRBV5-1 and TRBJ2-5; the D is unclear. The source is a male donor with ankylosing spondylitis or in good health (not recorded which). Sequenced sample: blood, either unsorted or a sorted T cell fraction (not recorded which). The CDR3 sequence: CASSLGSTLRETQYF. The CDR3 bases are TGCGCCAGCAGCTTGGGTTCAACGCTTAGAGAGACCCAGTACTTC.